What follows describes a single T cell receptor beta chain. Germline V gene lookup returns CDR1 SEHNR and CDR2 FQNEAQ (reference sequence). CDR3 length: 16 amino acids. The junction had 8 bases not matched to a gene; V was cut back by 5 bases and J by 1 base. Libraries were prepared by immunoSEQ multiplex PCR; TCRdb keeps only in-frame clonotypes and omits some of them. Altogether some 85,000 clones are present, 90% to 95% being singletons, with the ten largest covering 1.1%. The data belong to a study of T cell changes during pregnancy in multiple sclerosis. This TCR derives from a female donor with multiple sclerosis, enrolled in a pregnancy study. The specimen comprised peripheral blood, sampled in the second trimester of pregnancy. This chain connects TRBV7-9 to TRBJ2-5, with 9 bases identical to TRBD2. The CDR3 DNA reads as TGTGCCAGCAGCCCTCGACTAGCGGAAATCCAAGAGACCCAGTACTTC. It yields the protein CASSPRLAEIQETQYF.